This T cell receptor (beta chain) originates from a study of cytomegalovirus exposure and HLA in healthy donors. At the level of the study: There were 117 million unique TCR beta sequences, drawn from about 200 million T cells, in an earlier analysis.

The germline gives CDR1 MDHEN, CDR2 SYDVKM. CDR3 length: 14 residues. V trimming: 8 bases; J trimming: 4 bases; junction bases outside the gene matches: 6. A multiplex PCR was run with 60 Vbeta primers and 13 Jbeta primers. Generated by immunoSEQ multiplex PCR, the TCRdb table keeps only in-frame clones and is missing some. The sample records 97,000 or so clones, roughly three quarters being singletons. This clone was recorded a few times. This chain uses TRBV28 with TRBJ2-2; TRBD1 matches 8 bases. The source of this sequence is a male donor in good health and CMV-seropositive. Sequencing was performed on PBMCs. The DNA for the CDR3 is TGTGCCAGCGGGATAACAGGGGGCACCGGGGAGCTGTTTTTT. Translated, it gives CASGITGGTGELFF.